What follows are 21 T cell receptor beta chains derived from one specimen sequenced in a study of identical twins. TCRdb used MiXCR to reprocess the 5' RACE reads, holding one entry per CDR3 protein. The sample contains hundreds of thousands of distinct CDR3 sequences, 20% to 25% of which appear only once. The data also belong to a second study, concerning T cells expressing NK-cell markers.

Sequences were obtained from PBMCs. The receptors stem from a woman aged 18-29 years in good health.

The sample holds many counts of this clonotype. This sequence joins TRBV7-2 and TRBJ1-1; 7 nucleotides agree with TRBD1. V dropped 3 bases and J dropped 0; count of bases not matched to a gene: 4. The CDR3 has 15 residues. Per germline, CDR1 SGHTA and CDR2 FQGNSA. The CDR3, as DNA: TGTGCCAGCAGCTTGGAGGGACAGCTGAACACTGAAGCTTTCTTT. Translating gives CASSLEGQLNTEAFF.

The rearrangement uses TRBV5-6 and TRBJ1-1; a weak D match, TRBD1 (6 bases). The CDR3 is 16 amino acids. The germline CDR1 and CDR2 sequences are SGHDT and YYEEEE. V lost 1 base to trimming and J lost 1 base, with 14 bases between them. The CDR3 loop is CASSLSLDRSNTEAFF. In DNA, the CDR3 is TGTGCCAGCAGCTTGAGTCTCGACAGGTCGAACACTGAAGCTTTCTTT.

This clonotype was detected once. V usage is TRBV7-8 and J usage is TRBJ2-3; D perhaps matches TRBD2 (6 bases). V lost 5 bases to trimming and J lost 2 bases, with 14 bases between them. The CDR3 has 15 amino acids. CDR1 and CDR2 (germline): SGHVS, FQNEAQ. The CDR3, as DNA: TGTGCCAGCAGCCTAGTGGGGGGTCACACAGATACGCAGTATTTT. Translating it yields CASSLVGGHTDTQYF.

This clonotype appeared a few times. V is TRBV7-2 and J is TRBJ1-2, with D unclear. The CDR3 is 14 residues long. With 2 bases removed from V and 4 bases from J, the gap between germline ends came to 11 bases. The V gene's germline CDR1 is SGHTA and CDR2 FQGNSA. The CDR3 region is CASSLRSTSYGYTF. The CDR3 DNA reads as TGTGCCAGCAGCTTAAGGTCCACCTCCTATGGCTACACCTTC.

The chain combines TRBV4-3 with TRBJ2-7, with 13 positions matching TRBD2. Germline trimming cut 3 bases from V and 6 bases from J; bases unmatched to any gene: 5. The germline V gene has CDR1 LGHNA and CDR2 YSLEER. This CDR3 spans 15 amino acids. This chain's CDR3 is CASSQRTSGSLEQYF. CDR3 in DNA: TGCGCCAGCAGCCAGAGGACTAGCGGGAGTCTCGAGCAGTACTTC.

This clonotype has a count of ten or more. The chain recombines TRBV6-1 with TRBJ1-1, with D tentatively TRBD1 (5 bases). The CDR3 runs to 14 residues. Trimming shortened V by 7 bases and J by 0 bases, and 12 bases separated the two germline ends. Germline V CDR1 and CDR2: MNHNS, SASEGT. The CDR3 is CASIGGRMNTEAFF. The DNA for the CDR3 is TGTGCCAGCATCGGGGGACGGATGAACACTGAAGCTTTCTTT.

This clonotype was seen many times. This chain uses TRBV3-1 with TRBJ1-2; no firm D call. Looked up from germline, CDR1 is LGHDT and CDR2 is YNNKEL (reference sequence). CDR3 length: 15 residues. The V gene lost 3 bases and the J gene lost 0 bases, with 11 bases spanning the gap. CDR3 coding DNA: TGTGCCAGCAGCCAGACTGGTCAGCCTAACTATGGCTACACCTTC. Encoded protein: CASSQTGQPNYGYTF.

This clonotype showed up just a few times. The chain couples TRBV14 to TRBJ2-5; D gene unclear. The V gene's germline CDR1 is SGHDN and CDR2 FVKESK. The ends were cut back, 0 bases at V and 2 bases at J, with 10 bases in the middle. CDR3 length: 15 residues. The CDR3 coding sequence is TGTGCCAGCAGCCAAGAGTCAGAAAATCAAGAGACCCAGTACTTC. Protein: CASSQESENQETQYF.

This clonotype has just a few counts. The chain recombines TRBV5-5 with TRBJ2-5; TRBD2 matches 8 bases. CDR3 length: 16 amino acids. V lost 4 bases and J lost 5; bases outside the gene matches: 13. CDR1 and CDR2 from the germline V gene are SGHKS and YYEKEE (reference sequence). The CDR3: CASSQIVVAGMETQYF. The CDR3 region has the DNA TGTGCCAGCAGCCAGATCGTGGTAGCGGGGATGGAGACCCAGTACTTC.

This clonotype has only a few counts. The genes are TRBV3-1 and TRBJ2-7, with a weak D call TRBD2 (5 bases). V lost 6 bases, J lost 6 bases, and 15 bases lay in between. The CDR3 sequence is 13 residues long. Germline V lookup: CDR1 LGHDT, CDR2 YNNKEL (reference sequence). The CDR3 spells CASSRPSGTEQYF. The DNA for the CDR3 is TGTGCCAGCAGTCGCCCATCGGGAACCGAGCAGTACTTC.

This chain uses TRBV6-1 with TRBJ2-1; D is undetermined. The CDR3 loop spans 15 amino acids. The germline CDR1 and CDR2 sequences are MNHNS and SASEGT. Trimming pared 5 bases from V and 8 bases from J, leaving 19 bases between. The CDR3 nucleotides read TGTGCCAGCAGTCCTGACTGGAGTAGTGGGGATGAGCAGTTCTTC. Its translation is CASSPDWSSGDEQFF.

The chain links TRBV7-8 to TRBJ2-3; D unclear. This CDR3 contains 15 residues. With 1 base removed from V and 4 bases from J, the gap between germline ends came to 12 bases. The germline V gene has CDR1 SGHVS and CDR2 FQNEAQ. The CDR3 reads CASSLVLVVPDTQYF. The CDR3 DNA reads TGTGCCAGCAGCTTAGTATTGGTGGTTCCAGATACGCAGTATTTT.

This clonotype was counted only a few times. The rearrangement joins TRBV20-1 to TRBJ2-4; D is unresolved. CDR1 and CDR2 from the germline V gene are DFQATT and SNEGSKA (reference sequence). Between the trimmed V and J ends, which lost 1 base and 0 bases, there was a span of 10 bases. The CDR3 is 15 residues long. The CDR3: CSARGEDLAKNIQYF. DNA for the CDR3: TGCAGTGCTAGAGGGGAAGATCTAGCCAAAAACATTCAGTACTTC.

A word on this clonotype: One end of the junction varies from germline; a read error may be responsible. The chain joins TRBV3-1 to TRBJ1-6; possibly TRBD1 for D (5 bases). This CDR3 spans 15 amino acids. Germline loops: CDR1 LGHDT, CDR2 YNNKEL (reference sequence). The CDR3 loop reads CATSQVKGYNSPLHF. In DNA, the CDR3 is TGTGCCACCAGCCAAGTGAAGGGGTATAATTCACCCCTCCACTTT.

The sample holds a few counts of this clonotype. This chain joins TRBV7-9 and TRBJ2-2; tentatively, D is TRBD1 (6 bases). This CDR3 is 16 amino acids long. V lost 5 bases and J lost 1, with 14 bases in between. Germline CDR1 and CDR2: SEHNR and FQNEAQ (reference sequence). The CDR3 sequence is CASSHTLDRNTGELFF. The DNA for the CDR3 is TGTGCCAGCAGCCATACCTTGGACAGGAACACCGGGGAGCTGTTTTTT.

At least ten counts were recorded for this clonotype. The chain combines TRBV20-1 with TRBJ1-4, with D possibly being TRBD1 (5 bases). The CDR3 spans 16 residues. From germline, CDR1 is DFQATT and CDR2 SNEGSKA (reference sequence). With 6 bases removed from V and 6 bases from J, the gap between germline ends came to 23 bases. CDR3: CSAQPGKGHRHEKLFF. For the CDR3, the DNA is TGCAGTGCCCAGCCAGGGAAAGGGCATAGGCATGAAAAACTGTTTTTT.

This clonotype was observed many times. The chain couples TRBV12-3 or TRBV12-4 to TRBJ2-1; maybe TRBD1 (6 bases). V lost 3 bases and J 7 bases, leaving 13 bases between the germline ends. CDR3 length equals 14 residues. CDR3 amino acids: CASSFLGAGNEQFF. CDR3 coding DNA: TGTGCCAGCAGTTTTCTGGGGGCAGGGAATGAGCAGTTCTTC.

This clonotype was found a few times. For the CDR3, the DNA is TGTGCCATCAAAAGGGACATCTCCTACGAGCAGTACTTC. This encodes CAIKRDISYEQYF. V gene TRBV10-3 combines with J gene TRBJ2-7; a weak D match, TRBD1 (6 bases). The CDR3 has 13 residues. Trimming cost V 7 bases and J 0 bases, with 10 bases left between them. The germline V gene has CDR1 ENHRY and CDR2 SYGVKD.

V and J are TRBV5-1 and TRBJ2-2; 9 positions agree with TRBD1. The length of the CDR3 is 15 residues. CDR1 and CDR2 (germline): SGHRS, YFSETQ. Unmatched junction bases numbered 4, after V lost 3 bases and J lost 4 bases. This CDR3 reads CASSYGQGPTGELFF. CDR3 DNA sequence: TGCGCCAGCAGCTACGGACAGGGGCCCACCGGGGAGCTGTTTTTT.

The table lists this clonotype with many counts. Compared with germline, one end of the junction differs, possibly owing to a read error. J is TRBJ2-3 and V is TRBV29-1; D is uncertain. The length of the CDR3 is 11 residues. CDR1 and CDR2 (germline): SQVTM, ANQGSEA. The CDR3 spells CSAENKDTQYF. The CDR3, as DNA: TGCAGCGCTGAAAACAAGGATACGCAGTATTTT.

There are a few counts of this clonotype. This chain links TRBV6-1 with TRBJ2-3; the D is unclear. This CDR3 contains 12 residues. The V end was cut by 1 base, the J end by 4 bases, with 3 bases between. From germline, CDR1 is MNHNS and CDR2 SASEGT. The chain's CDR3 is CASSEVADTQYF. In nucleotides, the CDR3 is TGTGCCAGCAGTGAAGTGGCAGATACGCAGTATTTT.